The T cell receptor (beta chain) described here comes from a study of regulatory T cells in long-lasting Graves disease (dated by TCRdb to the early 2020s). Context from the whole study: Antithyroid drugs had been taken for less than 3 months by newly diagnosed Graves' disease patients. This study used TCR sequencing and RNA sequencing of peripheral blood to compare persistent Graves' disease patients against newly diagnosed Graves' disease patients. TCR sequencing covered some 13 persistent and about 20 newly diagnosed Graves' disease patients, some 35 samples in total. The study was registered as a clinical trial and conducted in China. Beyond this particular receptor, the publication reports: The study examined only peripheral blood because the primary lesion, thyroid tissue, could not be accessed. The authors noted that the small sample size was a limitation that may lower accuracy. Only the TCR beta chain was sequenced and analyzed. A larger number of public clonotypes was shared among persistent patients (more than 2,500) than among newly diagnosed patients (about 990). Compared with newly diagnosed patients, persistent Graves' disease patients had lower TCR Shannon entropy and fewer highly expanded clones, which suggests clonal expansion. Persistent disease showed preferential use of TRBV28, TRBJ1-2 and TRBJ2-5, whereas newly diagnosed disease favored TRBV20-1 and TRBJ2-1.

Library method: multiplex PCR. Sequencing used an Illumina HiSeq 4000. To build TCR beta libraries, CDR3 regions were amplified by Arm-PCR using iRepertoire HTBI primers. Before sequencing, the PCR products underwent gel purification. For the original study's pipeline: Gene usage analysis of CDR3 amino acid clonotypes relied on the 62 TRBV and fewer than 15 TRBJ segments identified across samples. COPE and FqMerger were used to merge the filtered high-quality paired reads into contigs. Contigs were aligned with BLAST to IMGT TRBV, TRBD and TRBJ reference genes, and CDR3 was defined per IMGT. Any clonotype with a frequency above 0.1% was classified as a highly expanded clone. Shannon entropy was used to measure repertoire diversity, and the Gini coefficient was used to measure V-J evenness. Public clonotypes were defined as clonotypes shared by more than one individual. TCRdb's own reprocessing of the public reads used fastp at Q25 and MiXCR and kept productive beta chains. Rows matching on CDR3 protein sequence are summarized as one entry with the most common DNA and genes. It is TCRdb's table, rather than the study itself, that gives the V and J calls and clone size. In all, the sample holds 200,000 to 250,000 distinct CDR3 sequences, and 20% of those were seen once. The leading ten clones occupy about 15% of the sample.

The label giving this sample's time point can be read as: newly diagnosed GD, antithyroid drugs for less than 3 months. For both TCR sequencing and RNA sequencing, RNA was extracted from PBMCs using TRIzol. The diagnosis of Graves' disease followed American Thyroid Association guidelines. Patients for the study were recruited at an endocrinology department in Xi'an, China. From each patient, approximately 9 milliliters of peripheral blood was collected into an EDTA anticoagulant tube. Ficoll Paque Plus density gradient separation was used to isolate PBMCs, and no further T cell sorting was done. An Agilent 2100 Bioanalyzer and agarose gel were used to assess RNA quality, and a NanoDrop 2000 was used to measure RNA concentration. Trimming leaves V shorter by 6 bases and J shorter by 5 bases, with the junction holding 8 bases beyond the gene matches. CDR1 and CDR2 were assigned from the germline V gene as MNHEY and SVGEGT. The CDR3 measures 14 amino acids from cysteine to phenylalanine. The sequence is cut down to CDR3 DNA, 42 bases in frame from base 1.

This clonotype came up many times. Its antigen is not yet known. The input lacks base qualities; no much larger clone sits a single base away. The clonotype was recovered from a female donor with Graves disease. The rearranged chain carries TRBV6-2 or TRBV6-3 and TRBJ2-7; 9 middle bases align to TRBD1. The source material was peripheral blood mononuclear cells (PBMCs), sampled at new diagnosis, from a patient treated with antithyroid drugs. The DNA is TGTGCCAGCAGCAGGACAGGGGTCAGGCACGAGCAGTACTTC. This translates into CASSRTGVRHEQYF.